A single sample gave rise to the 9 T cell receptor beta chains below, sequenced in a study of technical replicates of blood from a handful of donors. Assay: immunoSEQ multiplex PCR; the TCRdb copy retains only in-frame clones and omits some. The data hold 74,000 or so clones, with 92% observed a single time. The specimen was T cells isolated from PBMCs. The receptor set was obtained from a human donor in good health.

CDR3 sequence (DNA): TGTGCCACCGGGGGCTCTGGAAACACCATATATTTT. This gives the protein CATGGSGNTIYF. The rearrangement uses TRBV6-5 and TRBJ1-3; a weak D match, TRBD1 (5 bases). V lost 10 bases and J 0 bases, leaving 7 bases between the germline ends. CDR3 length equals 12 residues. Germline V gene data show CDR1 as MNHEY and CDR2 as SVGAGI.

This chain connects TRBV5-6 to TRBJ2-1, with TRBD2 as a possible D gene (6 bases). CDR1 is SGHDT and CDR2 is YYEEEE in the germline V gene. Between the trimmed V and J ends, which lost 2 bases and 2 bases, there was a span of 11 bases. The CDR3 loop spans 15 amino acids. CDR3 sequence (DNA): TGTGCCAGCAGCTTTAAAGCGGGCCCCTACAATGAGCAGTTCTTC. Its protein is CASSFKAGPYNEQFF.

The CDR3 DNA reads TGTGCCAGCAGCTTAGCGGTAGCGGGGTTCTACGAGCAGTACTTC. Amino acid sequence: CASSLAVAGFYEQYF. The rearrangement links TRBV7-2 to TRBJ2-7; 8 nucleotides line up with TRBD2. The V segment lost 0 bases and the J segment 3 bases; nucleotides outside the gene matches: 4. Germline V lookup: CDR1 SGHTA, CDR2 FQGNSA. The CDR3 runs 15 residues.

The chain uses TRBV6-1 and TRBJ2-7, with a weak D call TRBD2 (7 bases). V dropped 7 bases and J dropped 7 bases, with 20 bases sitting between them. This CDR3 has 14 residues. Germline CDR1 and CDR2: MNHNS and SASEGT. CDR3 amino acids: CASTPRGGRREQYF. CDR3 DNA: TGTGCCAGCACGCCGAGGGGGGGGCGCAGGGAGCAGTACTTC.

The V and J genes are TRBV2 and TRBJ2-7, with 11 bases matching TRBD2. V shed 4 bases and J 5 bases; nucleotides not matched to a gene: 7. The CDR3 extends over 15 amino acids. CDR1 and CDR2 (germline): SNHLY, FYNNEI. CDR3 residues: CASSGTSGRVHEQYF. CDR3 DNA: TGTGCCAGCAGTGGTACTAGCGGGAGAGTCCACGAGCAGTACTTC.

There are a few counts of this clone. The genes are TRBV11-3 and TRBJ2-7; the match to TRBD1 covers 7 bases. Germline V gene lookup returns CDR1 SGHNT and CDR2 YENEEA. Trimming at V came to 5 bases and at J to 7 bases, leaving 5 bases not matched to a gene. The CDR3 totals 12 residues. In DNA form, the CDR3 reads TGTGCCAGCAGCAGGGGGCCGTGGGAGCAGTACTTC. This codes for CASSRGPWEQYF.

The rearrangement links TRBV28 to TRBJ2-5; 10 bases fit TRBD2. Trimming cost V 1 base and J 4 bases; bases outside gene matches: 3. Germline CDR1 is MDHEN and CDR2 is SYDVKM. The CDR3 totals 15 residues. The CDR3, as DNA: TGTGCCAGCAGTTTATCGGCTAGCGGGAGAGAGACCCAGTACTTC. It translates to CASSLSASGRETQYF. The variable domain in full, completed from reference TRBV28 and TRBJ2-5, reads DVKVTQSSRYLVKRTGEKVFLECVQDMDHENMFWYRQDPGLGLRLIYFSYDVKMKEKGDIPEGYSVSREKKERFSLILESASTNQTSMYLCASSLSASGRETQYFGPGTRLLVL.

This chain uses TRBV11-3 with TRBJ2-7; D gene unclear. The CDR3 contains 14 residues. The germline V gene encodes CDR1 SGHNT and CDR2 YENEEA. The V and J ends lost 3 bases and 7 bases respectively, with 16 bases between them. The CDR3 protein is CASSFDFIPGEQYF. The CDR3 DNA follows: TGTGCCAGCAGCTTCGATTTTATCCCCGGGGAGCAGTACTTC.

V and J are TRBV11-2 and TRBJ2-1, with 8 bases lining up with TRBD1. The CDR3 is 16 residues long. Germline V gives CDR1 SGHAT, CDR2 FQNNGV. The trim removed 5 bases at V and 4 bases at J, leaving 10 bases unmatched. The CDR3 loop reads CASSALRDRRYNEQFF. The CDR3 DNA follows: TGTGCCAGCAGCGCACTCCGGGACAGGCGGTACAATGAGCAGTTCTTC.